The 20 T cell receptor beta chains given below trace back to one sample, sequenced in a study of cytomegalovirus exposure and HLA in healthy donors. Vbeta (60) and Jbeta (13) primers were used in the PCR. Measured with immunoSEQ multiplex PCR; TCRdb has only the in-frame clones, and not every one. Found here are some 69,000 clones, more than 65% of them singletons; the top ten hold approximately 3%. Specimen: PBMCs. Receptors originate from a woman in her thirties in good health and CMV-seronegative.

The CDR3: CSVGGTGEDSGYTF. CDR3 DNA: TGCAGCGTTGGGGGGACAGGGGAAGACAGCGGCTACACCTTC. The chain recombines TRBV29-1 with TRBJ1-2, with 10 bases identical to TRBD1. Germline values: CDR1 SQVTM, CDR2 ANQGSEA. J lost 8 bases, V lost 4 bases, and 10 bases had no gene match. This CDR3 region has 14 residues.

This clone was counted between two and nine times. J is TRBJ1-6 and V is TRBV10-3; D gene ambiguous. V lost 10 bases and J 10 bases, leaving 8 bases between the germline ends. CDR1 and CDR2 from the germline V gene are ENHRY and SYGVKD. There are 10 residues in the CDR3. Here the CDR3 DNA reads TGTGCCACCGGAGGGTCACCCCTCCACTTT. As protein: CATGGSPLHF.

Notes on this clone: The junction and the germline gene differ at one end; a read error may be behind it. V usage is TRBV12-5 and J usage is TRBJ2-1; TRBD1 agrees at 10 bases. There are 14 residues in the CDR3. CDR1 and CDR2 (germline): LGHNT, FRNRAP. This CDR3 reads CASGLGQGSNEQFF. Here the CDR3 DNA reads TGTGCTAGTGGCTTGGGACAGGGGAGCAATGAGCAGTTCTTC.

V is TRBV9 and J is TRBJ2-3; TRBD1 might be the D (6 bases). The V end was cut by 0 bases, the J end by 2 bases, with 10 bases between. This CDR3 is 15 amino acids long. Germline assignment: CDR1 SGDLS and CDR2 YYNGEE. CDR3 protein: CASSVVGDNTDTQYF. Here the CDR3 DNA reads TGTGCCAGCAGCGTAGTTGGGGACAACACAGATACGCAGTATTTT.

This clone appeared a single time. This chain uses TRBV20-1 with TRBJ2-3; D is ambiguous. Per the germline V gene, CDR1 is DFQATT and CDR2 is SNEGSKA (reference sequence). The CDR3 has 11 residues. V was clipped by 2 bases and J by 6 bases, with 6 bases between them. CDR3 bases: TGCAGTGCTAGATATTCGGATACGCAGTATTTT. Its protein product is CSARYSDTQYF.

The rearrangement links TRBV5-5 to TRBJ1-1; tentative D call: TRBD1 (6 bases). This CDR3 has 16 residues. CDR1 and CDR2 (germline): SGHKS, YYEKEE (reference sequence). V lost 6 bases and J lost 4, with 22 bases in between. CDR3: CASTPTSRGAGTEAFF. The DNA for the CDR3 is TGTGCCAGCACCCCCACAAGCAGGGGCGCAGGCACTGAAGCTTTCTTT. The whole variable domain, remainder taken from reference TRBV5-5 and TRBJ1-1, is DAGVTQSPTHLIKTRGQQVTLRCSPISGHKSVSWYQQVLGQGPQFIFQYYEKEERGRGNFPDRFSARQFPNYSSELNVNALLLGDSALYLCASTPTSRGAGTEAFFGQGTRLTVV.

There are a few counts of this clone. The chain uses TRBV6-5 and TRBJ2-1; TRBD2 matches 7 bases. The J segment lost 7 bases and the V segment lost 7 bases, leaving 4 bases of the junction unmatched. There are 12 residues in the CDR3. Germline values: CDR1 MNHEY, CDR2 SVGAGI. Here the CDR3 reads CASTSGGNEQFF. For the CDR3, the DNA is TGTGCCAGCACCTCGGGGGGTAATGAGCAGTTCTTC.

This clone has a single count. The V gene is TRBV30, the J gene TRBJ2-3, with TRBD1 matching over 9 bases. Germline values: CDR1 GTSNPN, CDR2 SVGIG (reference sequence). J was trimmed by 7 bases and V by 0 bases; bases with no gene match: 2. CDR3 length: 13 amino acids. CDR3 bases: TGTGCCTGGAGTGTACAGGGGGCAAATACGCAGTATTTT. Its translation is CAWSVQGANTQYF.

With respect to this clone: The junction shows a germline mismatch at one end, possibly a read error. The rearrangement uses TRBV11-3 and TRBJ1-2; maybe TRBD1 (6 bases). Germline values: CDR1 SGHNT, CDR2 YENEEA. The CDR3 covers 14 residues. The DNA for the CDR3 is TGTGCCAGCAGCCAGGGGTCGGGGAACTATGTCTACACCTTC. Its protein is CASSQGSGNYVYTF. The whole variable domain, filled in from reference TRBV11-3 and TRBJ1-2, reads EAGVVQSPRYKIIEKKQPVAFWCNPISGHNTLYWYLQNLGQGPELLIRYENEEAVDDSQLPKDRFSAERLKGVDSTLKIQPAELGDSAVYLCASSQGSGNYVYTFGSGTRLTVV.

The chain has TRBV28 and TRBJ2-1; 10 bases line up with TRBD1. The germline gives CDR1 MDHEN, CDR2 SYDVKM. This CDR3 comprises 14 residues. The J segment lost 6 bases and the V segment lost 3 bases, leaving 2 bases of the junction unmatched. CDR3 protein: CASSFRTGGNEQFF. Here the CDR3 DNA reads TGTGCCAGCAGTTTTCGGACAGGGGGCAATGAGCAGTTCTTC.

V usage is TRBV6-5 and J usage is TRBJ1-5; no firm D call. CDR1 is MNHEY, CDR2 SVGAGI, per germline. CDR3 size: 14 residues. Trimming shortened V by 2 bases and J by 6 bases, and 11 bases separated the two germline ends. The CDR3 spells CASSYGQEGQPQHF. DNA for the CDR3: TGTGCCAGCAGTTACGGGCAGGAAGGTCAGCCCCAGCATTTT.

CDR3 coding DNA: TGCGCCAGCAGTGATGGGACAGGGGGCCACACTGAAGCTTTCTTT. This codes for CASSDGTGGHTEAFF. The chain uses TRBV10-1 and TRBJ1-1, with TRBD1 identical over 12 bases. The ends lost 3 bases at V and 3 bases at J; junction bases unmatched: 2. This CDR3 has 15 amino acids. Germline V gives CDR1 WNHNN, CDR2 SYGVQD (reference sequence).

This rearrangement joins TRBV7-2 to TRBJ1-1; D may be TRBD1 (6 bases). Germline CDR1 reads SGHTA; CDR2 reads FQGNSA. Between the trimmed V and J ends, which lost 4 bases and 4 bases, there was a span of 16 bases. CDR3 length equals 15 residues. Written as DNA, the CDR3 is TGTGCCAGCAGCTCATTTGGGGGGGCGTTCACTGAAGCTTTCTTT. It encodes CASSSFGGAFTEAFF.

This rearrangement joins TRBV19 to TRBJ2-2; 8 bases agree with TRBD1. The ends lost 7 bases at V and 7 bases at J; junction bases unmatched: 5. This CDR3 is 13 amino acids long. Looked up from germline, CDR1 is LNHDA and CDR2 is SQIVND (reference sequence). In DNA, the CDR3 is TGTGCCAGTATGAAACAGGGGGTCGGGGAGCTGTTTTTT. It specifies CASMKQGVGELFF.

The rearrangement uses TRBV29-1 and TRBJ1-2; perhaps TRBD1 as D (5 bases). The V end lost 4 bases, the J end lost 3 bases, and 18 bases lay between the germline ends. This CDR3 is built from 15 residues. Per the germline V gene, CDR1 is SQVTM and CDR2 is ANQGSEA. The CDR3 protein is CSVVKAPDSDYGYTF. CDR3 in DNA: TGCAGCGTTGTCAAGGCCCCTGACAGCGACTATGGCTACACCTTC.

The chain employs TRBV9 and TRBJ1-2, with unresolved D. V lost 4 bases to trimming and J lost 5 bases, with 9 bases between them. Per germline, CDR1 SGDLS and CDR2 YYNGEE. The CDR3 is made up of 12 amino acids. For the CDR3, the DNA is TGTGCCAGCAGCCCCGCGGGATATGGCTACACCTTC. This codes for CASSPAGYGYTF.

The CDR3 sequence: CASSLNSGGVNQPQHF. CDR3 in DNA: TGTGCCAGCAGCTTAAACTCAGGGGGCGTGAATCAGCCCCAGCATTTT. The V and J genes are TRBV5-4 and TRBJ1-5; TRBD1 agrees at 8 bases. The J segment lost 4 bases and the V segment lost 2 bases, leaving 8 bases of the junction unmatched. The germline V gene has CDR1 SGHNT and CDR2 YYREEE (reference sequence). The CDR3 contains 16 residues. The entire variable domain, with the rest obtained from reference TRBV5-4 and TRBJ1-5, is as follows: ETGVTQSPTHLIKTRGQQVTLRCSSQSGHNTVSWYQQALGQGPQFIFQYYREEENGRGNFPPRFSGLQFPNYSSELNVNALELDDSALYLCASSLNSGGVNQPQHFGDGTRLSIL.

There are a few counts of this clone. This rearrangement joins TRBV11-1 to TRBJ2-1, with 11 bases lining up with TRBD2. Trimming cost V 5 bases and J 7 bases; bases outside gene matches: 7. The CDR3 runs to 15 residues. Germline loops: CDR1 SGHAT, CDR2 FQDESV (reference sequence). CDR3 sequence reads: CASSPTSGSRNEQFF. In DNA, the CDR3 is TGTGCCAGCAGCCCTACTAGCGGGAGTAGAAATGAGCAGTTCTTC.

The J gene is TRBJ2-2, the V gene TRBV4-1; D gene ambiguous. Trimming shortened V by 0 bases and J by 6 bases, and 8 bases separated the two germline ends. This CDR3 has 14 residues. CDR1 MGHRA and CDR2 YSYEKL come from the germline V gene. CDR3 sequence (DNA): TGCGCCAGCAGCCAAGAGCGGAATGCCGGGGAGCTGTTTTTT. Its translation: CASSQERNAGELFF.

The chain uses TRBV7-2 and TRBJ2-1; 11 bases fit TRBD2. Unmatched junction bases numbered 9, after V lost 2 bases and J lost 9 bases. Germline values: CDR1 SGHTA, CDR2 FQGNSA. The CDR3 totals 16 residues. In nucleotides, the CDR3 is TGTGCCAGCAGCTTATGGACTAGCGGGCACGAAGGTGAGCAGTTCTTC. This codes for CASSLWTSGHEGEQFF.